The 31 T cell receptor beta chains below were found in one sample sequenced in a study of T cells in localized non-small cell lung cancer. Clones were sequenced by immunoSEQ multiplex PCR, and TCRdb holds only the in-frame ones, with some missing. The data show just under 80,000 clones, 70% to 90% seen once. The sequencing here drew on peripheral blood, taken before any cancer treatment. The origin of the receptors is a female donor older than 55 with stage I lung adenocarcinoma.

The V and J genes are TRBV19 and TRBJ1-4, with D unresolved. CDR3 length equals 15 residues. Per the germline V gene, CDR1 is LNHDA and CDR2 is SQIVND (reference sequence). Trimming pared 3 bases from V and 3 bases from J, leaving 11 bases between. The CDR3 loop is CASSMFRQANEKLFF. CDR3 DNA: TGTGCCAGTAGTATGTTCCGGCAGGCTAATGAAAAACTGTTTTTT.

The chain employs TRBV6-6 and TRBJ2-1, with D possibly matching TRBD1 (6 bases). Germline CDR1 is MNHNY and CDR2 is SVGAGI (reference sequence). The CDR3 runs to 14 residues. Trimming stripped 6 bases from V and 2 bases from J, with 11 bases between. CDR3 bases: TGTGCCAGCAGACCACGGGACACCTACAATGAGCAGTTCTTC. It codes for CASRPRDTYNEQFF.

The rearrangement joins TRBV6-1 to TRBJ1-2; D is ambiguous. The CDR3 totals 14 residues. The V gene's germline CDR1 is MNHNS and CDR2 SASEGT. The V and J ends lost 2 bases and 4 bases respectively, with 11 bases between them. The chain's CDR3 is CASSENGVGYGYTF. The CDR3 nucleotides are TGTGCCAGCAGTGAAAATGGGGTCGGCTATGGCTACACCTTC.

The V gene is TRBV30, the J gene TRBJ2-2; the D call may be TRBD1 or TRBD2 (5 bases each). In germline, CDR1 is GTSNPN, CDR2 SVGIG (reference sequence). The CDR3 length is 12 residues. With 2 bases removed from V and 7 bases from J, the gap between germline ends came to 8 bases. In DNA, the CDR3 is TGTGCCTGGAGTTGGGGGAGCGGGGAGCTGTTTTTT. Its protein is CAWSWGSGELFF.

This sequence joins TRBV6-5 and TRBJ2-1; D not certain. CDR1 is MNHEY, CDR2 SVGAGI, per germline. The CDR3 loop spans 15 amino acids. V was shortened by 2 bases and J by 0 bases, with 8 bases between the two germline ends. CDR3 nucleotides: TGTGCCAGCAGTTACGGGGTTAGCTCCTACAATGAGCAGTTCTTC. Its translation: CASSYGVSSYNEQFF.

The V and J genes are TRBV6-1 and TRBJ1-6; D is unclear. Germline V gives CDR1 MNHNS, CDR2 SASEGT. This CDR3 is built from 16 residues. Trimming removed 2 bases from V and 0 bases from J, with 8 bases in between. The CDR3 region is CASSEQKSSYNSPLHF. For the CDR3, the DNA is TGTGCCAGCAGTGAACAAAAGAGCTCCTATAATTCACCCCTCCACTTT.

This sequence joins TRBV4-3 and TRBJ2-2; weak D call: TRBD1 (5 bases). The germline V and J ends were trimmed by 4 bases and 5 bases, with 20 bases remaining between them. CDR3 length: 17 residues. Germline V CDR1 and CDR2: LGHNA, YSLEER. The CDR3 nucleotides are TGCGCCAGCAGCCGCGACGCCCTGGGCAGGGCTACCGGGGAGCTGTTTTTT. This gives the protein CASSRDALGRATGELFF.

The chain has TRBV15 and TRBJ1-1; D remains unclear. This CDR3 contains 15 residues. V shed 2 bases and J shed 2 bases, with 12 bases lying between them. Germline V CDR1 and CDR2: LNHNV, YYDKDF (reference sequence). The CDR3 sequence is CATSRLTGRNTEAFF. The CDR3 DNA reads TGTGCCACCAGCAGACTTACCGGGAGAAACACTGAAGCTTTCTTT.

V is TRBV19 and J is TRBJ2-5, with TRBD1 matching over 7 bases. After removal of 3 bases from V and 7 bases from J, the junction contained 11 bases not matched to a gene. This CDR3 comprises 15 residues. Germline values: CDR1 LNHDA, CDR2 SQIVND (reference sequence). The CDR3: CASSMPGQGVGTQYF. The CDR3 coding sequence is TGTGCCAGTAGTATGCCCGGCCAGGGGGTGGGGACCCAGTACTTC.

The V and J genes are TRBV6-5 and TRBJ1-5, with 7 bases aligning to TRBD1. The ends lost 4 bases at V and 9 bases at J; junction bases unmatched: 6. Per the germline V gene, CDR1 is MNHEY and CDR2 is SVGAGI. The CDR3 contains 13 residues. The CDR3 sequence is CASSSSQGVPQHF. CDR3 nucleotides: TGTGCCAGCAGTTCTTCCCAGGGGGTGCCCCAGCATTTT.

This clone appeared a single time. Other DNA sequences in this sample translate to the same CDR3. The V and J genes are TRBV9 and TRBJ2-7; a weak D match, TRBD2 (5 bases). From germline, CDR1 is SGDLS and CDR2 YYNGEE. CDR3 size: 13 residues. V was shortened by 4 bases and J by 0 bases, with 8 bases between the two germline ends. Here the CDR3 DNA reads TGTGCCAGCAGCCTCGGACTCTCCTACGAGCAGTACTTC. It encodes CASSLGLSYEQYF.

This chain uses TRBV11-2 with TRBJ2-1, with a tentative D call TRBD1 (7 bases). This CDR3 is built from 17 residues. The V and J ends lost 1 base and 0 bases respectively, with 13 bases between them. Germline CDR1 reads SGHAT; CDR2 reads FQNNGV. The CDR3: CASSLGRGQLSYNEQFF. CDR3 coding DNA: TGTGCCAGCAGCTTAGGGAGGGGACAGCTCTCCTACAATGAGCAGTTCTTC. Full variable domain (outside the CDR3, taken from reference TRBV11-2 and TRBJ2-1): EAGVAQSPRYKIIEKRQSVAFWCNPISGHATLYWYQQILGQGPKLLIQFQNNGVVDDSQLPKDRFSAERLKGVDSTLKIQPAKLEDSAVYLCASSLGRGQLSYNEQFFGPGTRLTVL.

This clone was seen only a few times. The chain uses TRBV30 and TRBJ1-1; D unclear. This CDR3 region has 13 residues. CDR1 is GTSNPN and CDR2 is SVGIG in the germline V gene (reference sequence). V was pared by 3 bases and J by 1 base, with 9 bases between. The CDR3 region is CAWRRTQNTEAFF. The CDR3 bases are TGTGCCTGGAGGCGGACTCAGAACACTGAAGCTTTCTTT. The whole variable domain, remainder taken from reference TRBV30 and TRBJ1-1, is SQTIHQWPATLVQPVGSPLSLECTVEGTSNPNLYWYRQAAGRGLQLLFYSVGIGQISSEVPQNLSASRPQDRQFILSSKKLLLSDSGFYLCAWRRTQNTEAFFGQGTRLTVV.

This chain joins TRBV11-3 and TRBJ2-3; the D is unclear. The CDR3 sequence is 11 residues long. Germline CDR1 is SGHNT and CDR2 is YENEEA. Trimming pared 5 bases from V and 4 bases from J, leaving 4 bases between. Here the CDR3 DNA reads TGTGCCAGCAGCCAGGCAGATACGCAGTATTTT. Translation gives CASSQADTQYF.

This clone was seen more than once but under ten times. The chain uses TRBV6-5 and TRBJ2-7, with D uncertain. Deletions cut 7 bases from V and 4 bases from J, with 5 bases between. The germline V gene encodes CDR1 MNHEY and CDR2 SVGAGI. This CDR3 is built from 10 residues. CDR3 sequence reads: CASMGYEQYF. The CDR3 bases are TGTGCCAGCATGGGATACGAGCAGTACTTC.

This chain links TRBV9 with TRBJ1-1; D gene ambiguous. Germline CDR1 and CDR2: SGDLS and YYNGEE. The CDR3 contains 14 residues. Trimming cost V 4 bases and J 5 bases, with 15 bases left between them. Here the CDR3 reads CASSPEARRTEAFF. The CDR3 DNA reads as TGTGCCAGCAGCCCGGAAGCCCGACGGACTGAAGCTTTCTTT.

The chain couples TRBV11-3 to TRBJ2-3; D not resolved. Germline CDR1 is SGHNT and CDR2 is YENEEA. The CDR3 runs 14 residues. V dropped 0 bases and J dropped 5 bases, with 9 bases sitting between them. In nucleotides, the CDR3 is TGTGCCAGCAGCTTAGACGGGTTACGAGATACGCAGTATTTT. Translating it yields CASSLDGLRDTQYF.

CDR3 in DNA: TGTGCCAGTAGTCCCCCGGGAGCTTATAATGAAAAACTGTTTTTT. Amino acids: CASSPPGAYNEKLFF. This chain joins TRBV19 and TRBJ1-4; no definite D call. Germline lookup yields CDR1 LNHDA and CDR2 SQIVND (reference sequence). This CDR3 contains 15 residues. V lost 5 bases, J lost 4 bases, and 14 bases lay in between.

V gene TRBV28 combines with J gene TRBJ1-5; 7 nucleotides align to TRBD1. The germline V gene encodes CDR1 MDHEN and CDR2 SYDVKM. The CDR3 contains 14 residues. J lost 9 bases, V lost 4 bases, and 9 bases had no gene match. CDR3 residues: CASSSLSTGAPQHF. The CDR3, as DNA: TGTGCCAGCAGTTCCCTGTCAACAGGGGCGCCCCAGCATTTT.

This chain joins TRBV6-6 and TRBJ1-1; D uncertain. Germline CDR1 MNHNY, CDR2 SVGAGI (reference sequence). This CDR3 comprises 15 residues. Trimming stripped 2 bases from V and 5 bases from J, with 15 bases between. CDR3 bases: TGTGCCAGCAGTTACGGACGAGGGAGAGGAACTGAAGCTTTCTTT. Translated: CASSYGRGRGTEAFF.

CDR3 sequence reads: CASSPRTGNVEQYF. The CDR3 nucleotides read TGTGCCAGCAGCCCACGGACAGGGAACGTGGAGCAGTACTTC. This rearrangement joins TRBV5-6 to TRBJ2-7, with TRBD1 matching 8 bases. This CDR3 spans 14 amino acids. Per germline, CDR1 SGHDT and CDR2 YYEEEE. With 4 bases clipped from V and 7 bases from J, the junction kept 10 bases outside the gene matches. Together with reference TRBV5-6 and TRBJ2-7, the CDR3 gives the full variable domain: DAGVTQSPTHLIKTRGQQVTLRCSPKSGHDTVSWYQQALGQGPQFIFQYYEEEERQRGNFPDRFSGHQFPNYSSELNVNALLLGDSALYLCASSPRTGNVEQYFGPGTRLTVT.

V gene TRBV9 combines with J gene TRBJ2-3; 9 bases line up with TRBD2. CDR3 length: 16 amino acids. V shed 0 bases, J shed 2 bases, and the junction held 4 bases outside the gene matches. Germline assignment: CDR1 SGDLS and CDR2 YYNGEE. In DNA form, the CDR3 reads TGTGCCAGCAGCGTAGGGGCGGGAGGGTACACAGATACGCAGTATTTT. Its protein is CASSVGAGGYTDTQYF.

This clone was detected only once. The chain employs TRBV7-2 and TRBJ2-3; 10 nucleotides match TRBD2. The V gene's germline CDR1 is SGHTA and CDR2 FQGNSA. This CDR3 is built from 16 residues. The V gene end was trimmed by 4 bases and the J gene end by 1 base; junction bases not matched to a gene: 5. CDR3 DNA sequence: TGTGCCAGCAGCTCCGCTAGCGGGGGTCGCACAGATACGCAGTATTTT. Amino acid sequence: CASSSASGGRTDTQYF.

The chain uses TRBV27 and TRBJ1-2; tentative D call: TRBD1 (6 bases). The V gene's germline CDR1 is MNHEY and CDR2 SMNVEV (reference sequence). This CDR3 has 15 residues. Trimming pared 6 bases from V and 2 bases from J, leaving 16 bases between. CDR3 amino acids: CASRGTYRANYGYTF. The DNA for the CDR3 is TGTGCCAGCAGGGGGACCTACAGGGCCAACTATGGCTACACCTTC.

This chain uses TRBV2 with TRBJ2-3, with 8 bases aligning to TRBD1. This CDR3 comprises 12 residues. J was trimmed by 5 bases and V by 8 bases; bases with no gene match: 3. Germline V gives CDR1 SNHLY, CDR2 FYNNEI. CDR3 bases: TGTGCCAGCGGACAGGGTGGAGATACGCAGTATTTT. Protein product: CASGQGGDTQYF.

V and J are TRBV5-1 and TRBJ2-5; D not certain. CDR3 length: 12 amino acids. Trimming stripped 4 bases from V and 0 bases from J, with 4 bases between. CDR1 is SGHRS and CDR2 is YFSETQ in the germline V gene. The CDR3, as DNA: TGCGCCAGCAGCCGCAACCAAGAGACCCAGTACTTC. It encodes CASSRNQETQYF.

The chain combines TRBV4-3 with TRBJ2-1; D unresolved. Trimming pared 1 base from V and 2 bases from J, leaving 12 bases between. CDR3 length: 16 residues. Germline V gene data show CDR1 as LGHNA and CDR2 as YSLEER. DNA for the CDR3: TGCGCCAGCAGCCAAGTCATATCCCAACCCTACAATGAGCAGTTCTTC. It specifies CASSQVISQPYNEQFF.

This chain connects TRBV6-5 to TRBJ2-7; TRBD1 matches 9 bases. From germline, CDR1 is MNHEY and CDR2 SVGAGI. V trimming: 6 bases; J trimming: 2 bases; junction bases outside the gene matches: 2. This CDR3 comprises 13 residues. The CDR3 DNA reads as TGTGCCAGCAGACAGGGGGCTACCTACGAGCAGTACTTC. This translates into CASRQGATYEQYF.

The V and J genes are TRBV2 and TRBJ2-1; D may be TRBD2 (6 bases). The germline CDR1 and CDR2 sequences are SNHLY and FYNNEI. This CDR3 has 15 amino acids. Trimming left V 5 bases short and J 9 bases short, with 20 bases between. The DNA of the CDR3 is TGTGCCAGCAGTCCCACGGGGGTCCCTACAACTGAGCAGTTCTTC. Translation gives CASSPTGVPTTEQFF.

The chain recombines TRBV11-1 with TRBJ2-7; D is perhaps TRBD2 (5 bases). From germline, CDR1 is SGHAT and CDR2 FQDESV (reference sequence). Between the trimmed V and J ends, which lost 1 base and 4 bases, there was a span of 17 bases. The CDR3 loop spans 16 amino acids. The CDR3 here is CASSLGGGAPGYEQYF. DNA of the CDR3: TGTGCCAGCAGCTTAGGTGGAGGAGCCCCTGGATACGAGCAGTACTTC.

Comment on this clone: At one end the junction does not follow the germline gene, possibly because of a read error. CDR3 DNA: TGTGCCAGCAGCTTACCGGGATCGGGGCTGGTCTTC. Its protein is CASSLPGSGLVF. The V gene is TRBV7-9, the J gene TRBJ2-1; perhaps D is TRBD1 or TRBD2 (5 bases each). The CDR3 covers 12 residues. Germline CDR1 reads SEHNR; CDR2 reads FQNEAQ (reference sequence).